This T cell receptor (beta chain) is drawn from a study of blood T cell repertoires in COVID-19. Study as a whole: Samples came from the United States, Italy and Spain, spanning acute and convalescent COVID-19. T cells, B-cell-depleted T cells, or PBMCs supplied cDNA or gDNA.

Profiling relied on immunoSEQ multiplex PCR, and the TCRdb table lists in-frame clones only, not all of them. The sample consists of some 170,000 clones, more than 80% of them appearing once. This receptor was taken from a woman in her fifties or sixties with acute or convalescent COVID-19. Sample: peripheral blood.

The CDR3 sequence is CASSITQAGNTIYF. DNA of the CDR3: TGTGCCAGTAGTATTACGCAGGCTGGAAACACCATATATTTT. The chain employs TRBV19 and TRBJ1-3; D gene unclear. CDR1 is LNHDA and CDR2 is SQIVND in the germline V gene (reference sequence). This CDR3 is built from 14 residues. The V end lost 3 bases, the J end lost 2 bases, and 8 bases lay between the germline ends.